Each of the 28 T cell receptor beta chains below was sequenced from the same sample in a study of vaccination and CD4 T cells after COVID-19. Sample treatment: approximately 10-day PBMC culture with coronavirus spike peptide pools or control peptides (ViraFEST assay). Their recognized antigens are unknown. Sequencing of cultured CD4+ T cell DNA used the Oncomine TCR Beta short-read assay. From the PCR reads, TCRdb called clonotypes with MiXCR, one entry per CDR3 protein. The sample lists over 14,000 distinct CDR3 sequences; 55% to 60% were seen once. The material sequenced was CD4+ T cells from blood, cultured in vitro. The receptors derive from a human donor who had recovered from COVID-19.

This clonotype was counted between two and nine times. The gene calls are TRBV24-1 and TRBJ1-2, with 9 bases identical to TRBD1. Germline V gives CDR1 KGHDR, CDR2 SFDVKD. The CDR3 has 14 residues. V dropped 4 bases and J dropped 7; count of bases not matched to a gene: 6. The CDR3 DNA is TGTGCCACCAGTGACCAATGGACAGGGGCTGGCTACACCTTC. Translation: CATSDQWTGAGYTF.

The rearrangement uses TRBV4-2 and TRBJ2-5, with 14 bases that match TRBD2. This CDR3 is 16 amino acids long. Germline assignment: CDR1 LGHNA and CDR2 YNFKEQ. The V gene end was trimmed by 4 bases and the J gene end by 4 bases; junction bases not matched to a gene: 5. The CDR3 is CASSPRLAGGGETQYF. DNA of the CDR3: TGTGCCAGCAGCCCACGACTAGCGGGAGGGGGAGAGACCCAGTACTTC.

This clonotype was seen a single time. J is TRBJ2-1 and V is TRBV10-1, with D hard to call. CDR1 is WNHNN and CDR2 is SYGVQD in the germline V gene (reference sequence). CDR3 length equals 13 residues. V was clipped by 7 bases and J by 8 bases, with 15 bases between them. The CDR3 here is CASTGPRLHEQFF. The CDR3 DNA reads TGCGCCAGCACAGGTCCACGGTTACATGAGCAGTTCTTC.

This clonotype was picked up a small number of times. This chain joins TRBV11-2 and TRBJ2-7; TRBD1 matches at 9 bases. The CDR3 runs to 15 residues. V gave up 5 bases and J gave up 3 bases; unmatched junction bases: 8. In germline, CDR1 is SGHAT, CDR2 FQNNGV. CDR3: CASSRGQGGFYEQYF. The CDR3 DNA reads TGTGCCAGCAGCCGGGGACAGGGAGGTTTCTACGAGCAGTACTTC.

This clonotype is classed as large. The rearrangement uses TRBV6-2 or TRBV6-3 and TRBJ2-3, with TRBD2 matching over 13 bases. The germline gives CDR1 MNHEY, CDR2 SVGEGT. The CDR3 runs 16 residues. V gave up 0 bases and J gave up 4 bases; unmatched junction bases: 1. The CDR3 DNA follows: TGTGCCAGCAGTTACTCGGGACTAGCGGGACCAGATACGCAGTATTTT. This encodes CASSYSGLAGPDTQYF.

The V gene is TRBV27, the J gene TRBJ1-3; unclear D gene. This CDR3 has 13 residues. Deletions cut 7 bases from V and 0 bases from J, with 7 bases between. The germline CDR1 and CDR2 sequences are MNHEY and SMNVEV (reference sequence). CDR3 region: CASIPNSGNTIYF. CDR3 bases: TGTGCCAGCATACCGAACTCTGGAAACACCATATATTTT.

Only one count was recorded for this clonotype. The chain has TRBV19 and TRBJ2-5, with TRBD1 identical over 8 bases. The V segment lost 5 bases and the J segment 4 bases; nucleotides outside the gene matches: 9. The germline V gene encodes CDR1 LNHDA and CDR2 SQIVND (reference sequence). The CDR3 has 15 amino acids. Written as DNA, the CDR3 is TGTGCCAGTAGTTTGAACCTCGACAGGGGAGAGACCCAGTACTTC. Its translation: CASSLNLDRGETQYF.

The CDR3 region is CASSPGLAGKEYTQYF. The CDR3 DNA reads TGTGCCAGCAGTCCCGGACTAGCGGGGAAGGAGTATACGCAGTATTTT. The rearrangement joins TRBV28 to TRBJ2-3; TRBD2 matches 12 bases. The CDR3 spans 16 residues. Looked up from germline, CDR1 is MDHEN and CDR2 is SYDVKM. The junction had 10 bases not matched to a gene; V was cut back by 5 bases and J by 7 bases.

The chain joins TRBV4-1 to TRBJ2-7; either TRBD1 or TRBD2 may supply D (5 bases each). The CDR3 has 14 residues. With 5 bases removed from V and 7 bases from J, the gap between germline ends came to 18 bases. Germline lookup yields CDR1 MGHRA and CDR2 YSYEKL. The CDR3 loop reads CASSSRQEGREQYF. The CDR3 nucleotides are TGCGCCAGCAGCTCACGACAAGAGGGGCGGGAGCAGTACTTC.

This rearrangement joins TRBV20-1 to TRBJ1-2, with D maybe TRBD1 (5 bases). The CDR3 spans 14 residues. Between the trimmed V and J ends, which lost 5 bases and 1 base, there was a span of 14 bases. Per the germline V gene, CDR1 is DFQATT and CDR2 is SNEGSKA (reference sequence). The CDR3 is CSAPRTPFNYGYTF. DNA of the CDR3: TGCAGTGCTCCCCGGACACCCTTTAACTATGGCTACACCTTC.

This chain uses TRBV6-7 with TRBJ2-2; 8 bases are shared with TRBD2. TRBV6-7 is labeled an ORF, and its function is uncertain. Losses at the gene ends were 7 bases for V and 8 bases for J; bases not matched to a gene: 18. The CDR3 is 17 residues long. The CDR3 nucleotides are TGTGCCAGCACTGAAGCACTAGCGGAGGAGGGGTCGGGGGAGCTGTTTTTT. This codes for CASTEALAEEGSGELFF.

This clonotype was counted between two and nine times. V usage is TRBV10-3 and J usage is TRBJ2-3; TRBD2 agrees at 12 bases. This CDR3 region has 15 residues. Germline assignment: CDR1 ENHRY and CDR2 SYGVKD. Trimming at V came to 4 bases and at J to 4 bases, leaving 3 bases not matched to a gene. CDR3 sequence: CAISGLAGAPDTQYF. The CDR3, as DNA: TGTGCCATCAGTGGACTAGCGGGAGCCCCAGATACGCAGTATTTT.

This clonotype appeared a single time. The CDR3 protein is CASSLLRGQDYNEQFF. CDR3 nucleotide sequence: TGTGCCAGCAGCTTACTGAGGGGACAGGACTACAATGAGCAGTTCTTC. This rearrangement joins TRBV11-1 to TRBJ2-1; 8 bases agree with TRBD1. The CDR3 loop spans 16 amino acids. The germline gives CDR1 SGHAT, CDR2 FQDESV (reference sequence). The trim removed 2 bases at V and 3 bases at J, leaving 6 bases unmatched.

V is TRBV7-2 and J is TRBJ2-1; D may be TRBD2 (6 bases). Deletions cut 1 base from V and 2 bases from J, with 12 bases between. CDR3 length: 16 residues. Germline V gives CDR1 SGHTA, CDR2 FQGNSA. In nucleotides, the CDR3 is TGTGCCAGCAGCTTAGATGGGACTTATACCTACAATGAGCAGTTCTTC. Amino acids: CASSLDGTYTYNEQFF.

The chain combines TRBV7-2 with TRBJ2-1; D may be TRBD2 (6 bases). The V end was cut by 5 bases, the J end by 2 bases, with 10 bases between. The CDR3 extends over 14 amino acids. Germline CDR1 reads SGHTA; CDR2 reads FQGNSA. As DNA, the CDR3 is TGTGCCAGCAGCCCGGGAGATCCCTACAATGAGCAGTTCTTC. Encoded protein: CASSPGDPYNEQFF.

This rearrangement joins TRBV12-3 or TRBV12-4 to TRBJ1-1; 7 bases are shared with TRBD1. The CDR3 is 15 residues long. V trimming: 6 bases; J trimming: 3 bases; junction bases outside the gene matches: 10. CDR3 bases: TGTGCCAGCAGGTATACGGGACAGAAGTACACTGAAGCTTTCTTT. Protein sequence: CASRYTGQKYTEAFF.

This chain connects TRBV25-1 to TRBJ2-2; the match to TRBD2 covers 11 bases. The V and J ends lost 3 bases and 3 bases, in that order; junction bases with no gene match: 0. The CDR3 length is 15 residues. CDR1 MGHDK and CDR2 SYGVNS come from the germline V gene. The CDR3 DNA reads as TGTGCCAGCAGTGATAGCGGGAGGGACACCGGGGAGCTGTTTTTT. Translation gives CASSDSGRDTGELFF.

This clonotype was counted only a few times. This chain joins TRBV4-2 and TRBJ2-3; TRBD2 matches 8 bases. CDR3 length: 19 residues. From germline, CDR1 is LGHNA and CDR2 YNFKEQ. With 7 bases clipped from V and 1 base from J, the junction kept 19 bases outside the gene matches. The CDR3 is CASNLDPGQREYGTDTQYF. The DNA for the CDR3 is TGTGCCAGCAACCTAGACCCCGGGCAGCGGGAGTACGGCACAGATACGCAGTATTTT.

Here the CDR3 reads CSARDSVYTNYGYTF. The DNA for the CDR3 is TGCAGTGCTAGAGATAGTGTGTACACGAACTATGGCTACACCTTC. This chain uses TRBV20-1 with TRBJ1-2; D gene uncertain. The CDR3 length is 15 residues. CDR1 is DFQATT and CDR2 is SNEGSKA in the germline V gene (reference sequence). V was cut by 0 bases and J by 2 bases, with 13 bases left in between.

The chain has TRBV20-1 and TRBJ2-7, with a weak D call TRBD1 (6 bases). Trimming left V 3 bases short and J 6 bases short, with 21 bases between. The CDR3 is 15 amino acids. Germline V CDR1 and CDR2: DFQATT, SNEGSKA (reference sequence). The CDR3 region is CSASGAGGQRIEQYF. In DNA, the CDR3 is TGCAGTGCTAGCGGGGCTGGGGGCCAGCGCATCGAGCAGTACTTC.

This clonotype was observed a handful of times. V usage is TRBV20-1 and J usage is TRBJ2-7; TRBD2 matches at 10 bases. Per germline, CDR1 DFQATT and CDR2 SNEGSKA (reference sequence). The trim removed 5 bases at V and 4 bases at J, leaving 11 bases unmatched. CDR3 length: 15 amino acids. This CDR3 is CSARRSPSGSYEQYF. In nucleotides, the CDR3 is TGCAGTGCTCGAAGGTCGCCTAGCGGGAGTTACGAGCAGTACTTC.

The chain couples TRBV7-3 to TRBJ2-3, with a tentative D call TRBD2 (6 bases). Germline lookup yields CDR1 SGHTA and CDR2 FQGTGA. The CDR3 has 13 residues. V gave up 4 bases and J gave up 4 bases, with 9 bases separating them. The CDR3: CASSSRESDTQYF. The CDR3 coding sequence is TGTGCCAGCAGCTCCCGGGAGTCAGATACGCAGTATTTT.

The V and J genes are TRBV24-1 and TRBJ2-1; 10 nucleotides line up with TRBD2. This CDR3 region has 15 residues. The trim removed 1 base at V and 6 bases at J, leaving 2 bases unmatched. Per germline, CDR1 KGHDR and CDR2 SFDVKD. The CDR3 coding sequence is TGTGCCACCAGTGATTTCCCTAGCGGGAGCAATGAGCAGTTCTTC. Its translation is CATSDFPSGSNEQFF.

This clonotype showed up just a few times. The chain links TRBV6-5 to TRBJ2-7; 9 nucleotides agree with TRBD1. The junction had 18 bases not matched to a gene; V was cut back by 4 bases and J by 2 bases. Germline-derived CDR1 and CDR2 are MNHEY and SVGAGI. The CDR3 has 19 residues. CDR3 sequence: CASSSPRTGVRAWTYEQYF. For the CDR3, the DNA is TGTGCCAGCAGTTCCCCTAGGACAGGGGTCCGGGCATGGACCTACGAGCAGTACTTC.

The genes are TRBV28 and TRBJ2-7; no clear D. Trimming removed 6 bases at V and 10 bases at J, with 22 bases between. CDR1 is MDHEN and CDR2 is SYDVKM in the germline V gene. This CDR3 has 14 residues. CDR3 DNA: TGTGCCAGCAGCCCAACAACAAGAGAGCAGGCCCAGTACTTC. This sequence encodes CASSPTTREQAQYF.

The CDR3 loop reads CASSRVGYGYTF. The CDR3 DNA is TGTGCCAGTTCCCGCGTGGGTTATGGCTACACCTTC. The rearrangement uses TRBV12-3 or TRBV12-4 and TRBJ1-2, with no clear D. Trimming removed 9 bases at V and 5 bases at J, with 13 bases between. The CDR3 is made up of 12 amino acids.

The CDR3 region is CASSSSGRAVDTQYF. The CDR3 DNA follows: TGTGCCAGCAGCTCTAGCGGGAGGGCCGTAGATACGCAGTATTTT. The chain joins TRBV7-3 to TRBJ2-3; 12 bases are a match to TRBD2. J was trimmed by 5 bases and V by 4 bases; bases with no gene match: 4. Germline-derived CDR1 and CDR2 are SGHTA and FQGTGA. CDR3 size: 15 residues.

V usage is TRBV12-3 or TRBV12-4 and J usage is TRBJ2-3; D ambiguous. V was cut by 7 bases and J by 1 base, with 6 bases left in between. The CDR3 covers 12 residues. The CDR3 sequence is CASTTGTDTQYF. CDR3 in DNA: TGTGCCAGCACTACTGGCACAGATACGCAGTATTTT.